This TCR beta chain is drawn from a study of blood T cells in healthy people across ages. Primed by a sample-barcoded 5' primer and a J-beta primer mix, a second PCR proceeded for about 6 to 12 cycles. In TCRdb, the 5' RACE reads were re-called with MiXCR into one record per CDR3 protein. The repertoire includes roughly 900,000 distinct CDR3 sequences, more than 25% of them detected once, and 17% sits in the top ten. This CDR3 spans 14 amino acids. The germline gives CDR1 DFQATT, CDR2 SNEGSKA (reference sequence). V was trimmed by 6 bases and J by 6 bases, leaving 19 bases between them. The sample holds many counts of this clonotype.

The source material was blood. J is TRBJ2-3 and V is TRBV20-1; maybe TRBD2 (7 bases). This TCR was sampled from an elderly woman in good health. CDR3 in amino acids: CSARKGVLADTQYF. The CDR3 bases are TGCAGTGCACGGAAGGGGGTACTAGCGGATACGCAGTATTTT.